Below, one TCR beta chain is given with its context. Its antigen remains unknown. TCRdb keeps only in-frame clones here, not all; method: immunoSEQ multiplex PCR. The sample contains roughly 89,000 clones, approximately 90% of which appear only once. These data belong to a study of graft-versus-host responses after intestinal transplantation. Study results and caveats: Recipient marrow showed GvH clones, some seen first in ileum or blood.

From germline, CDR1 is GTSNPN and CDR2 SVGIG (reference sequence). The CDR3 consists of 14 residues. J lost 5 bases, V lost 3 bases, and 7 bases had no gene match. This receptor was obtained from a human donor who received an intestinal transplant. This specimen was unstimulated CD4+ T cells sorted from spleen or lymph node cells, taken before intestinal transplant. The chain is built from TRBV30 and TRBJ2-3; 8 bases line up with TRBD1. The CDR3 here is CAWRDRGTGDTQYF. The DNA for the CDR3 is TGTGCCTGGAGAGACAGGGGTACGGGAGATACGCAGTATTTT. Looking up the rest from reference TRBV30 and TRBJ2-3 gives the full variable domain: SQTIHQWPATLVQPVGSPLSLECTVEGTSNPNLYWYRQAAGRGLQLLFYSVGIGQISSEVPQNLSASRPQDRQFILSSKKLLLSDSGFYLCAWRDRGTGDTQYFGPGTRLTVL.